This TCR beta chain was recorded in a study of long-term antiretroviral therapy in people with HIV. Germline V gene data show CDR1 as ENHRY and CDR2 as SYGVKD. V was clipped by 0 bases and J by 5 bases, with 5 bases between them. This CDR3 comprises 14 residues. Run at survey level, the immunoSEQ assay was version v3.0. Generated by immunoSEQ multiplex PCR, the TCRdb table keeps only in-frame clones and is missing some. Among some 10,000 clones listed, approximately 76% were seen once. Here the sequenced sample was unsorted PBMCs, taken at the start of antiretroviral therapy, before treatment. The rearrangement uses TRBV10-3 and TRBJ1-6; no definite D call. This TCR was sampled from a man aged 25-45 years with HIV. CDR3 amino acids: CAISESLDNSPLHF. The CDR3 DNA reads as TGTGCCATCAGTGAGTCGCTGGATAATTCACCCCTCCACTTT.